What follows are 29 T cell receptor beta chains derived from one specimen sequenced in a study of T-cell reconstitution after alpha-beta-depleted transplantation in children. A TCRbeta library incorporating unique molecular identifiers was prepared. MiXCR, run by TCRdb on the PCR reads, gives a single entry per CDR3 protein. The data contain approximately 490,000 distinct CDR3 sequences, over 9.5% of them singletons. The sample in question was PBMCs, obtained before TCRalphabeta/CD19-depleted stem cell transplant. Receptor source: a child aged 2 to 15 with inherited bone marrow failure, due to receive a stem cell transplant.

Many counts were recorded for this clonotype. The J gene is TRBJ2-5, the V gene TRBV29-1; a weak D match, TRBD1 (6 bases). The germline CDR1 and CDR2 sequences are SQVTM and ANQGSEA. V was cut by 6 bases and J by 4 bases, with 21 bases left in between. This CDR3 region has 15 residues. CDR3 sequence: CSVFIYGGAGETQYF. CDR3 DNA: TGCAGCGTCTTCATCTATGGGGGCGCAGGAGAGACCCAGTACTTC.

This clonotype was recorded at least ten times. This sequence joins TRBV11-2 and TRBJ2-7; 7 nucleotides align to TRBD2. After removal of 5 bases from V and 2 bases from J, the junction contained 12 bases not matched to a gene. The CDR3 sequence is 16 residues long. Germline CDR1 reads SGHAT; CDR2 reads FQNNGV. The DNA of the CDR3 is TGTGCCAGCAGCGGAGACGGTAGCGGGTTCCCCTACGAGCAGTACTTC. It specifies CASSGDGSGFPYEQYF.

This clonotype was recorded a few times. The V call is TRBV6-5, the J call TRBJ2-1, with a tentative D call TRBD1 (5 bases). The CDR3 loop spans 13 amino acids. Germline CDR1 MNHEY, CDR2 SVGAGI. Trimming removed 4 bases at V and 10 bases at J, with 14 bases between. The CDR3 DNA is TGTGCCAGCAGTTCAGGGATCAACGGGGAGCAGTTCTTC. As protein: CASSSGINGEQFF.

For the CDR3, the DNA is TGCAGTGCCCGATCCCTGGGGGAGCTGTTTTTT. Protein product: CSARSLGELFF. The gene calls are TRBV20-1 and TRBJ2-2; D not certain. V shed 6 bases and J shed 8 bases, with 10 bases lying between them. Germline assignment: CDR1 DFQATT and CDR2 SNEGSKA (reference sequence). The CDR3 length is 11 residues.

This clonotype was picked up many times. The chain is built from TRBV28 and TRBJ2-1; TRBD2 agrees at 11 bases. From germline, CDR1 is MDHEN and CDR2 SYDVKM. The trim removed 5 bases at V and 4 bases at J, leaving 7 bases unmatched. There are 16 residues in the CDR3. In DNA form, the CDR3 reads TGTGCCAGCAGTCTACCTTTAGCGGGGGGGTACAATGAGCAGTTCTTC. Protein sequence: CASSLPLAGGYNEQFF.

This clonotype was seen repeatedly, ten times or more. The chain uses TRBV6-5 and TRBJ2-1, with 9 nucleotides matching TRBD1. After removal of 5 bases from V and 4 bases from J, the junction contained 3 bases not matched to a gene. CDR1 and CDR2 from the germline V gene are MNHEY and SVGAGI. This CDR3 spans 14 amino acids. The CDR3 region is CASSRTGEYNEQFF. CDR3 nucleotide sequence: TGTGCCAGCAGTAGGACAGGGGAGTACAATGAGCAGTTCTTC.

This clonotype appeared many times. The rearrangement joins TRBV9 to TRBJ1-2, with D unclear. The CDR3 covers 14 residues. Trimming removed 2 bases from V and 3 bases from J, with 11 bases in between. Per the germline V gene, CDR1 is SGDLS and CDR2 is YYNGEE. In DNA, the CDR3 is TGTGCCAGCAGCGTGTCGGTGGTGGACTATGGCTACACCTTC. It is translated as CASSVSVVDYGYTF. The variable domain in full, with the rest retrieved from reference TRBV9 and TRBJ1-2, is DSGVTQTPKHLITATGQRVTLRCSPRSGDLSVYWYQQSLDQGLQFLIQYYNGEERAKGNILERFSAQQFPDLHSELNLSSLELGDSALYFCASSVSVVDYGYTFGSGTRLTVV.

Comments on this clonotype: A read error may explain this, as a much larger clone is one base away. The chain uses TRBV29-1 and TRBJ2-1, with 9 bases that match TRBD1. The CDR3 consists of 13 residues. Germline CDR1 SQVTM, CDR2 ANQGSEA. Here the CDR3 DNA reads TGCAGCGAAAACCGGGACAGGGAGAATGAGCAGCTCTTC. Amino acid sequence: CSENRDRENEQLF.

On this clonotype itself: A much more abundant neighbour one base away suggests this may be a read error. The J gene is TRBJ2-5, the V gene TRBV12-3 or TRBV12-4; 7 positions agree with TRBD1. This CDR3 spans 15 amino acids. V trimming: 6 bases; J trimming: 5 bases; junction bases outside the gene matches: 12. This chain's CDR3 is CASRPGGPGGETQYF. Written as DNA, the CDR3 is TGTGCCAGCAGACCAGGGGGACCCGGCGGGGAGACCCAGTACTTC.

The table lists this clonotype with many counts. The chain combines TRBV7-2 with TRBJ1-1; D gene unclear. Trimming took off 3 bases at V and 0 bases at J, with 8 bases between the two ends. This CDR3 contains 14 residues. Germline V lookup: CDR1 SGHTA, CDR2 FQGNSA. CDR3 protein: CASSLRPMNTEAFF. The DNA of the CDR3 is TGTGCCAGCAGCTTGCGGCCGATGAACACTGAAGCTTTCTTT.

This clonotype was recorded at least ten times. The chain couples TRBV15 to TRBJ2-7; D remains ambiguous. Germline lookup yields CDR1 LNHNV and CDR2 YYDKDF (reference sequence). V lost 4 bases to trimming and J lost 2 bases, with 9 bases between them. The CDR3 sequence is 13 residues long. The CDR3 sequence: CATSIGSAYEQYF. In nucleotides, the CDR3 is TGTGCCACCAGCATCGGTTCCGCCTACGAGCAGTACTTC.

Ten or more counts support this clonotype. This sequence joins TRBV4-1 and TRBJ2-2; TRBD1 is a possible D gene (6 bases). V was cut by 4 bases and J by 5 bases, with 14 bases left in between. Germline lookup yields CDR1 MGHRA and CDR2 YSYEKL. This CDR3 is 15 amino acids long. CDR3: CASSPQGSNTGELFF. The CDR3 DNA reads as TGCGCCAGCAGCCCACAGGGTTCTAATACCGGGGAGCTGTTTTTT.

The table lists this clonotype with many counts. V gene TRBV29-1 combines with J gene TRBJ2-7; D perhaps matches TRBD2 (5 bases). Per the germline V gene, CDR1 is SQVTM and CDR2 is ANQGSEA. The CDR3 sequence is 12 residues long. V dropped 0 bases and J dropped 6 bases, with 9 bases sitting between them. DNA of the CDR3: TGCAGCGTTGAAGAGCCCACTAGCGAGCAGTACTTC. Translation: CSVEEPTSEQYF.

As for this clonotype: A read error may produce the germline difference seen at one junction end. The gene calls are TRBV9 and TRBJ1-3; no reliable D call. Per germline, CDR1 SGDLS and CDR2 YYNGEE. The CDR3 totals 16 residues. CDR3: CASSVTPASLPGPLDF. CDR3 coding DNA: TGTGCCAGCAGCGTAACCCCGGCCTCATTGCCGGGCCCCTTGGATTTT.

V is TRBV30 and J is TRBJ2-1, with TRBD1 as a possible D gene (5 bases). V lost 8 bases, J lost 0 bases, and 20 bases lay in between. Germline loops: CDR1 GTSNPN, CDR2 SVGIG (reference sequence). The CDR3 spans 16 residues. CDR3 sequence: CARTKAQGHSYNEQFF. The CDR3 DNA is TGTGCCCGAACAAAAGCCCAGGGCCACTCCTACAATGAGCAGTTCTTC.

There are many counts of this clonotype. This CDR3 reads CASSPDRKEETQYF. Here the CDR3 DNA reads TGTGCCAGCAGTCCCGACAGGAAAGAGGAGACCCAGTACTTC. The chain carries TRBV12-3 or TRBV12-4 and TRBJ2-5, with TRBD1 as a possible D gene (6 bases). V gave up 5 bases and J gave up 5 bases, with 15 bases separating them. The CDR3 covers 14 residues.

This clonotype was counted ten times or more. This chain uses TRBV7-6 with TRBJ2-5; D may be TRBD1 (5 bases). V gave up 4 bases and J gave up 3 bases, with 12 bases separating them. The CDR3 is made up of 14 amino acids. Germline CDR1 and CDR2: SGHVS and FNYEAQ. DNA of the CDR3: TGTGCCAGCAGCTCATTAGGGGATAAAGAGACCCAGTACTTC. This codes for CASSSLGDKETQYF.

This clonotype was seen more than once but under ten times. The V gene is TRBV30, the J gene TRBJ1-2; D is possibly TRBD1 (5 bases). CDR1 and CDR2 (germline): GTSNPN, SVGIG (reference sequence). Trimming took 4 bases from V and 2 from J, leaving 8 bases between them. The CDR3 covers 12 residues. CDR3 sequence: CAWNPGNYGYTF. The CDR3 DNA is TGTGCCTGGAATCCAGGGAACTATGGCTACACCTTC.

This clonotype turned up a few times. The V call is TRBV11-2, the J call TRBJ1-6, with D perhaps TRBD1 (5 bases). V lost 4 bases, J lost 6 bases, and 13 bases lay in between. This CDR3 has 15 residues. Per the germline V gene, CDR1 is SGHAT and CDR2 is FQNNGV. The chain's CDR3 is CASSYLGVGNSPLHF. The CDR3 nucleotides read TGTGCCAGCAGCTACCTGGGGGTCGGTAATTCACCCCTCCACTTT.

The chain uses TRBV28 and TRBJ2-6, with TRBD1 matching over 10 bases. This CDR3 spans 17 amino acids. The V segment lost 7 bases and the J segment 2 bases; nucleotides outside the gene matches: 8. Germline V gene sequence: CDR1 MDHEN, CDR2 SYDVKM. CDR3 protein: CASINRQGAPGANVLTF. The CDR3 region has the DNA TGTGCCAGCATAAATAGACAGGGGGCCCCTGGGGCCAACGTCCTGACTTTC.

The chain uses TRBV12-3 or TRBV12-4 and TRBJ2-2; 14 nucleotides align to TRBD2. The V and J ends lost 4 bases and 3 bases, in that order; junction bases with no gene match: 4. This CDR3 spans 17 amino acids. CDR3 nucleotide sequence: TGTGCCAGCAGTTCGGGACTAGCGGGAGTTCACACCGGGGAGCTGTTTTTT. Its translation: CASSSGLAGVHTGELFF.

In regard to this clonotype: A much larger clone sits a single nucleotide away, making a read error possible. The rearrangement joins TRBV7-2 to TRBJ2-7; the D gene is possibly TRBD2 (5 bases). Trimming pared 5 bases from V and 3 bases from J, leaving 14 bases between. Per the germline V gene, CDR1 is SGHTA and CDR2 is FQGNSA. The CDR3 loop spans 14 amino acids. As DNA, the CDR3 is TGTGCCAGCAGCCGGGATGGATCAGTCTACGAGCAGTACTTC. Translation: CASSRDGSVYEQYF.

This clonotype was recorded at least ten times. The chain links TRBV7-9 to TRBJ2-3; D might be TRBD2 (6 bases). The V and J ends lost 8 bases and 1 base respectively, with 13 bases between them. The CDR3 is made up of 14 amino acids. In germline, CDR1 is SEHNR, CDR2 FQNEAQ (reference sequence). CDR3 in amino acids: CASVGGGGTDTQYF. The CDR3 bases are TGTGCCAGCGTCGGGGGTGGAGGCACAGATACGCAGTATTTT.

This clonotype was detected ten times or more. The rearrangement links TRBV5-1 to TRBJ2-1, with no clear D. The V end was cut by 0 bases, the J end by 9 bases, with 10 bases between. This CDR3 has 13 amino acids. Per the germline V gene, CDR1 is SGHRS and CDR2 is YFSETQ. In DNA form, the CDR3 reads TGCGCCAGCAGCTTGGTAGGGTCAGGTGAGCAGTTCTTC. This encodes CASSLVGSGEQFF.

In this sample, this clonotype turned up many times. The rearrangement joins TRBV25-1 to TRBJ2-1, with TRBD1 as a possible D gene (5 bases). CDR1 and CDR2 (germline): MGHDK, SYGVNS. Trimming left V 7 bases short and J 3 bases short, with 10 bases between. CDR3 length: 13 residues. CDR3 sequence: CASTGWSYNEQFF. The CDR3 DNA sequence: TGTGCCAGCACAGGGTGGAGCTACAATGAGCAGTTCTTC.

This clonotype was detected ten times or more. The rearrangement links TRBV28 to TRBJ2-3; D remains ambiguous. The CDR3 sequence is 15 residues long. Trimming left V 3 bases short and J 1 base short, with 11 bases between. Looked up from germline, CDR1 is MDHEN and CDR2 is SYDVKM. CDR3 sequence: CASSFRPFGTDTQYF. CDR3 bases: TGTGCCAGCAGTTTCAGGCCCTTTGGCACAGATACGCAGTATTTT.

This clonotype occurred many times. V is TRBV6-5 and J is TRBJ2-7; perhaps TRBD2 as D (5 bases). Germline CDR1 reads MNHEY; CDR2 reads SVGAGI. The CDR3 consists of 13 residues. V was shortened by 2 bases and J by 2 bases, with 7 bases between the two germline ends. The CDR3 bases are TGTGCCAGCAGTTACCCCGGGACCTACGAGCAGTACTTC. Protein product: CASSYPGTYEQYF.

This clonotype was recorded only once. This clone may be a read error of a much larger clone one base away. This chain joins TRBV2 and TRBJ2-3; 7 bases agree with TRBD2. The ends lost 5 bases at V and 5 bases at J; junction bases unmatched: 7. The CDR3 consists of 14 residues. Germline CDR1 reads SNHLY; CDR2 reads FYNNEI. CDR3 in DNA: TGTGCCAGCAGTCACCAGGGAGGGCAAGATACGCAGTATTTT. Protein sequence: CASSHQGGQDTQYF.

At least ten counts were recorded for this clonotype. CDR3 DNA sequence: TGCGCCAGCAGTTGGACTCCGACAGGGGACGCCGGCCAAAGCACAGATACGCAGTATTTT. Translated: CASSWTPTGDAGQSTDTQYF. The V call is TRBV10-2, the J call TRBJ2-3, with 8 bases matching TRBD1. CDR1 and CDR2 (germline): WSHSY, SAAADI. This CDR3 is built from 20 residues. Unmatched junction bases numbered 19, after V lost 5 bases and J lost 0 bases.